Sequencing of this T cell receptor (beta chain) was carried out in a study of OX40 agonist ivuxolimab in advanced cancers. About the investigation overall: Ivuxolimab was an agonistic, fully human IgG2 monoclonal antibody directed against OX40 (CD134), a costimulatory receptor. Intravenous ivuxolimab was administered to patients every 2 weeks at six dose levels: 0.01, 0.1, 0.3, 1.5, 3 and 10 mg/kg. Among the roughly 52 dose-escalation patients, approximately 20 had hepatocellular carcinoma, 15 or so melanoma, 9 renal cell carcinoma and 9 head and neck cancer. A male proportion of around 83% and a mean age of approximately 62 years, ranging from 23 to 79, were recorded for the dose-escalation cohort. Patients were allowed to have had prior anti-PD-1, anti-PD-L1 or anti-CTLA-4 therapy, and approximately 41% of the dose-escalation patients had previously received checkpoint inhibitors. Three dose-escalation patients achieved partial responses, one with hepatocellular carcinoma and two with cutaneous melanoma. The purpose of peripheral TCRbeta sequencing was to test whether ivuxolimab changed TCR sequence diversity and led to clonal T-cell expansion. The monotherapy dose-escalation portion (N ≈ 50 patients) of the phase I ivuxolimab trial is reported in the paper. General findings and caveats noted by the study authors: At doses from 0.1 to 3.0 mg/kg, clonal expansion was seen in both CD4+ and CD8+ blood T cells between baseline and week 6. Antigen specificity was not determined for the clonally expanded peripheral T cells. Low levels of normalized T-cell clonal expansion were also seen in some patients who did not respond. After ivuxolimab, more expanded clones were found on average in CD8+ T cells than in CD4+ T cells. In partial responders in the 0.1-3.0 mg/kg groups, normalized peripheral clonal expansion was found to be among the lowest, especially among CD8+ T cells.

For sequencing of the TCRbeta CDR3 region, genomic DNA was extracted from the sorted cells. The immunoSEQ Assay was used for sequencing of TCRbeta CDR3 regions. The immuneACCESS repertoire file appears here via TCRdb, limited to in-frame rearrangements. These files lack a portion of the clones; in checked studies, under half of the deficit traces to unresolved V genes, and the cause of the others is not known. The sample table records some 52,000 clones; approximately 87% of these occur just once. Roughly 6.7% of the sample comes from the top ten. V is pared back by 6 bases and J by 2 bases, with 17 bases lying between the germline termini. Including the terminal cysteine and phenylalanine, the CDR3 comprises 15 residues. Solely the CDR3 DNA is kept, with 45 bases framed from the first base. Patients with autoimmune disease history or receiving systemic immunosuppression were excluded from the trial. Peripheral blood for TCR sequencing was collected from all dose cohorts at baseline, on cycle 4 day 1, and on cycle 7 day 1. Samples came from an open-label, multicenter, first-in-human phase I dose-escalation trial of ivuxolimab. Adults with locally advanced or metastatic melanoma, renal cell, hepatocellular, or head and neck squamous cell carcinoma were enrolled in the trial. Before TCR sequencing, CD4+ T cells and CD8+ T cells from peripheral blood were sorted into separate populations.

Comment on this clone: This clone's antigen is unknown. Base qualities are missing; no much larger clone stands one base away.

This TCR derives from an adult with an advanced solid tumor such as melanoma, head and neck, liver or kidney cancer. Recombination linked TRBV23-1 to TRBJ2-7; the D gene is perhaps TRBD1 or TRBD2, as each covers 5 bases. TRBV23-1 is an open reading frame whose function is uncertain. Sample: CD4+ or CD8+ T cells sorted from blood, taken in a trial of the OX40 agonist ivuxolimab. In nucleotides, the sequence is TGCGCCAGCAGAAGAAAACGGGACCGAACCTACGAGCAGTACTTC. It encodes CASRRKRDRTYEQYF.